These 32 T cell receptor beta chains originate from one sample sequenced in a study of T cells in Graves' hyperthyroidism and ophthalmopathy. Template material for amplifying TCR beta CDR3 regions consisted of RNA transcripts. The HTBI primer set served for first-round RT-PCR of the TCR CDR3. TCRdb processed the multiplex PCR reads anew with MiXCR; each CDR3 protein has one entry. Of about 740,000 distinct CDR3 sequences detected, 14% appear once; the ten largest clones hold roughly 10%. The sequencing sample was made of blood. These receptors came from a woman aged 18-29 years with Graves' hyperthyroidism.

This clonotype has a count of ten or more. The V call is TRBV2, the J call TRBJ2-1, with D possibly matching TRBD1 (6 bases). V lost 3 bases to trimming and J lost 7 bases, with 10 bases between them. Germline V gives CDR1 SNHLY, CDR2 FYNNEI. The CDR3 runs to 13 residues. In nucleotides, the CDR3 is TGTGCCAGCAGTGATACAGGGACAAATGAGCAGTTCTTC. It is translated as CASSDTGTNEQFF.

This clonotype has at least ten counts. A junction end diverges from the germline sequence, so it may reflect a read error. J is TRBJ2-1 and V is TRBV2; D may match TRBD1 or TRBD2 (6 bases each). The CDR3 has 15 amino acids. CDR1 is SNHLY, CDR2 FYNNEI, per germline. This chain's CDR3 is CASSEGGSSYNEQFF. The DNA of the CDR3 is TGCGCCAGCAGTGAGGGGGGAAGCTCCTACAATGAGCAGTTCTTC.

This clonotype occurred a few times. The chain recombines TRBV5-1 with TRBJ1-2; no clear D. CDR1 is SGHRS and CDR2 is YFSETQ in the germline V gene. V lost 4 bases, J lost 2 bases, and 15 bases lay in between. This CDR3 is 15 amino acids long. The CDR3 is CASSPYITRNYGYTF. As DNA, the CDR3 is TGCGCCAGCAGCCCCTACATTACACGAAACTATGGCTACACCTTC.

In this sample, this clonotype turned up many times. This sequence joins TRBV2 and TRBJ2-1; TRBD2 aligns across 8 bases. This CDR3 spans 13 amino acids. V trimming: 7 bases; J trimming: 2 bases; junction bases outside the gene matches: 1. Germline V lookup: CDR1 SNHLY, CDR2 FYNNEI. Here the CDR3 reads CASNGRAYNEQFF. CDR3 coding DNA: TGTGCCAGCAACGGGAGGGCCTACAATGAGCAGTTCTTC.

Comments on this clonotype: The germline gene is not matched at one end of the junction; a read error may be the cause. The gene calls are TRBV3-1 and TRBJ1-1; 7 bases match TRBD1. The germline V gene has CDR1 LGHDT and CDR2 YNNKEL (reference sequence). The length of the CDR3 is 12 residues. The CDR3 spells CASSQPTGEVVF. The DNA for the CDR3 is TGTGCCAGCAGCCAACCTACAGGGGAAGTGGTCTTT.

This rearrangement joins TRBV7-2 to TRBJ2-7, with no clear D. Germline lookup yields CDR1 SGHTA and CDR2 FQGNSA. The CDR3 totals 14 residues. Trimming pared 5 bases from V and 5 bases from J, leaving 16 bases between. The CDR3 is CASSPEPTVNEQYF. CDR3 sequence (DNA): TGTGCCAGCAGCCCAGAGCCAACCGTCAACGAGCAGTACTTC.

The chain couples TRBV10-3 to TRBJ2-3; D remains unclear. V was trimmed by 3 bases and J by 5 bases, leaving 3 bases between them. The CDR3 spans 11 residues. Germline-derived CDR1 and CDR2 are ENHRY and SYGVKD. CDR3 in amino acids: CAISDQDTQYF. The CDR3 coding sequence is TGTGCCATCAGTGACCAAGATACGCAGTATTTT.

This clonotype has only a few counts. The V call is TRBV12-3 or TRBV12-4, the J call TRBJ2-1, with 13 positions matching TRBD2. The CDR3 consists of 16 residues. With V trimmed by 0 bases and J by 7 bases, 3 bases remained unmatched. The CDR3 sequence: CASSLAGLAGVNEQFF. The DNA for the CDR3 is TGTGCCAGCAGTTTAGCTGGACTAGCGGGAGTAAATGAGCAGTTCTTC.

This clonotype has only a few counts. The V gene is TRBV7-9, the J gene TRBJ2-7; TRBD2 matches 7 bases. Germline lookup yields CDR1 SEHNR and CDR2 FQNEAQ (reference sequence). V dropped 4 bases and J dropped 9; count of bases not matched to a gene: 15. The CDR3 runs to 15 residues. CDR3 nucleotides: TGTGCCAGCAGCTCCATCCTAGCGGTTCGGGGCGCGCAGTACTTC. Translated, it gives CASSSILAVRGAQYF.

As regards this clonotype: A read error is possible here, since a much larger clone lies one base away. This rearrangement joins TRBV6-1 to TRBJ2-7, with D hard to call. There are 13 residues in the CDR3. Germline-derived CDR1 and CDR2 are MNHNS and SASEGT. Trimming stripped 4 bases from V and 7 bases from J, with 14 bases between. Written as DNA, the CDR3 is TGTGCCAGCAGTGCCCTTCCTGAGGCTGAGCAGTACTTC. This gives the protein CASSALPEAEQYF.

Only a few counts were recorded for this clonotype. A junction end diverges from the germline sequence, so it may reflect a read error. J is TRBJ2-7 and V is TRBV7-3; D is ambiguous. Germline CDR1 is SGHTA and CDR2 is FQGTGA. There are 13 residues in the CDR3. CDR3 residues: CANSLDPTYEQYF. The CDR3, as DNA: TGTGCCAACAGCTTGGACCCTACCTACGAGCAGTACTTC.

This clonotype was counted ten times or more. The rearrangement uses TRBV7-3 and TRBJ2-1; 10 nucleotides agree with TRBD1. Germline trimming cut 0 bases from V and 4 bases from J; bases unmatched to any gene: 6. The CDR3 runs 17 residues. Germline V CDR1 and CDR2: SGHTA, FQGTGA. In nucleotides, the CDR3 is TGTGCCAGCAGCTTAACGATCGGGACAGGGGATTACAATGAGCAGTTCTTC. This gives the protein CASSLTIGTGDYNEQFF.

The V and J genes are TRBV11-3 and TRBJ2-1; D not resolved. The germline V gene has CDR1 SGHNT and CDR2 YENEEA. The V end was cut by 5 bases, the J end by 10 bases, with 15 bases between. The CDR3 contains 13 residues. The CDR3 is CASSTARYTEQFF. The CDR3, as DNA: TGTGCCAGCAGCACCGCGCGGTACACAGAGCAGTTCTTC.

This chain joins TRBV4-1 and TRBJ2-4; a possible D gene is TRBD1 (8 bases). CDR3 length equals 20 residues. CDR1 MGHRA and CDR2 YSYEKL come from the germline V gene. The ends were cut back, 3 bases at V and 7 bases at J, with 31 bases in the middle. The CDR3 region is CASSQTATGGWREFGNIQYF. CDR3 DNA: TGCGCCAGCAGCCAGACTGCTACAGGGGGTTGGCGGGAGTTTGGGAACATTCAGTACTTC.

V and J are TRBV11-2 and TRBJ2-5, with 7 bases identical to TRBD2. V was clipped by 3 bases and J by 5 bases; unmatched bases: 9. CDR1 is SGHAT, CDR2 FQNNGV, per germline. The CDR3 loop spans 15 amino acids. CDR3 loop: CASSLTVTSLETQYF. CDR3 in DNA: TGTGCCAGCAGCTTGACCGTGACTAGCTTGGAGACCCAGTACTTC.

Of note for this clonotype: A clone one base away is much larger, so this may be a read error. The genes are TRBV14 and TRBJ2-4; either TRBD1 or TRBD2 may supply D (5 bases each). V was cut by 4 bases and J by 9 bases, with 19 bases left in between. The CDR3 length is 15 residues. Germline CDR1 reads SGHDN; CDR2 reads FVKESK. Here the CDR3 reads CASSPTAGSKGIQYF. Here the CDR3 DNA reads TGTGCCAGCAGCCCCACCGCAGGGAGTAAGGGCATTCAGTACTTC.

In this sample, this clonotype turned up many times. The rearrangement joins TRBV12-3 or TRBV12-4 to TRBJ2-5; TRBD1 is a possible D gene (6 bases). This CDR3 has 14 residues. V was pared by 5 bases and J by 2 bases, with 12 bases between. This CDR3 reads CASSDRFTQETQYF. The CDR3, as DNA: TGTGCCAGCAGTGACAGGTTTACTCAAGAGACCCAGTACTTC.

This clonotype was seen more than once but under ten times. A much bigger clone sits one base away, suggesting this may be a read error. This chain links TRBV6-1 with TRBJ1-2; tentative D call: TRBD1 (5 bases). The germline gives CDR1 MNHNS, CDR2 SASEGT. The germline V and J ends were trimmed by 6 bases and 7 bases, with 15 bases remaining between them. The CDR3 spans 13 residues. This chain's CDR3 is CASRPFQTAGYTF. CDR3 nucleotides: TGTGCCAGCAGACCTTTCCAGACAGCTGGCTACACCTTC.

The chain recombines TRBV20-1 with TRBJ2-1; the match to TRBD1 covers 7 bases. From germline, CDR1 is DFQATT and CDR2 SNEGSKA (reference sequence). This CDR3 region has 14 residues. This CDR3 reads CSLSKGAGLNEQFF. The CDR3 bases are TGCAGCTTAAGTAAGGGGGCGGGTTTGAATGAGCAGTTCTTC.

This clonotype was detected ten times or more. V is TRBV27 and J is TRBJ2-7; 10 nucleotides line up with TRBD1. J lost 5 bases, V lost 2 bases, and 3 bases had no gene match. CDR1 and CDR2 from the germline V gene are MNHEY and SMNVEV (reference sequence). The CDR3 is made up of 14 amino acids. The CDR3 nucleotides read TGTGCCAGCAGTTTAGTTGGGACAGGGGACGAGCAGTACTTC. Its translation is CASSLVGTGDEQYF.

This clonotype turned up a few times. The gene calls are TRBV7-9 and TRBJ2-1; 9 nucleotides align to TRBD1. CDR3 size: 16 residues. Germline CDR1 reads SEHNR; CDR2 reads FQNEAQ (reference sequence). V lost 5 bases and J lost 7; bases outside the gene matches: 12. The CDR3, as DNA: TGTGCCAGCAGCCCCAGGACAGGGGCGGAGAGGAATGAGCAGTTCTTC. Protein sequence: CASSPRTGAERNEQFF.

This clonotype was detected ten times or more. The chain employs TRBV30 and TRBJ1-5; weak D call: TRBD1 (5 bases). This CDR3 is 13 amino acids long. Per germline, CDR1 GTSNPN and CDR2 SVGIG (reference sequence). The V end was cut by 1 base, the J end by 3 bases, with 7 bases between. The CDR3 DNA sequence: TGTGCCTGGAGTGCAGGGAACAATCAGCCCCAGCATTTT. Translated: CAWSAGNNQPQHF.

The V call is TRBV9, the J call TRBJ2-1, with D possibly being TRBD2 (6 bases). The CDR3 is 15 amino acids. Germline V lookup: CDR1 SGDLS, CDR2 YYNGEE. Trimming removed 0 bases from V and 6 bases from J, with 13 bases in between. CDR3 sequence: CASSVGGVELNEQFF. CDR3 nucleotide sequence: TGTGCCAGCAGCGTAGGGGGGGTGGAACTCAATGAGCAGTTCTTC.

For this clonotype: A much larger clone differs by one base, so this may be a read error. The chain has TRBV20-1 and TRBJ2-7, with TRBD2 identical over 8 bases. Per the germline V gene, CDR1 is DFQATT and CDR2 is SNEGSKA (reference sequence). The CDR3 is 13 residues long. CDR3 sequence reads: CSARLSGSYKQYF. The CDR3 DNA reads TGCAGTGCTAGACTGAGCGGGAGCTACAAGCAGTACTTC.

On this clonotype itself: Its ends do not fully match the called genes, so a read error is possible. The V and J genes are TRBV7-9 and TRBJ2-7, with 11 bases matching TRBD2. There are 19 residues in the CDR3. Germline V lookup: CDR1 SEHNR, CDR2 FQNEAQ (reference sequence). The CDR3 DNA is TGCGCCAGCAGCCAAGGGGGACTAGCGGTGAACCTTATTGGGTACGAGCAGTACTTC. Translating gives CASSQGGLAVNLIGYEQYF.

This clonotype came up many times. The chain joins TRBV20-1 to TRBJ2-2, with D perhaps matching TRBD1 or TRBD2 (6 bases each). This CDR3 is 15 amino acids long. Germline CDR1 is DFQATT and CDR2 is SNEGSKA (reference sequence). Trimming cost V 3 bases and J 7 bases, with 18 bases left between them. Here the CDR3 reads CSARRLPGASGELFF. CDR3 DNA sequence: TGCAGTGCTAGGCGGCTACCGGGGGCGAGCGGGGAGCTGTTTTTT.

CDR3: CSAVPPAGLYNEQFF. DNA for the CDR3: TGCAGTGCTGTGCCCCCGGCGGGACTGTACAATGAGCAGTTCTTC. The V and J genes are TRBV20-1 and TRBJ2-1, with a weak D call TRBD2 (6 bases). Looked up from germline, CDR1 is DFQATT and CDR2 is SNEGSKA (reference sequence). There are 15 residues in the CDR3. V was trimmed by 5 bases and J by 4 bases, leaving 18 bases between them.

V usage is TRBV15 and J usage is TRBJ1-3; D might be TRBD1 (6 bases). The CDR3 is 17 residues long. Trimming cost V 3 bases and J 0 bases, with 15 bases left between them. Germline assignment: CDR1 LNHNV and CDR2 YYDKDF (reference sequence). CDR3 sequence reads: CATSRDGQSFSGNTIYF. CDR3 nucleotide sequence: TGTGCCACCAGCAGGGATGGACAGTCCTTCTCTGGAAACACCATATATTTT.

This clonotype was observed a handful of times. The rearrangement uses TRBV2 and TRBJ2-1; D might be TRBD1 (5 bases). Deletions cut 6 bases from V and 6 bases from J, with 9 bases between. CDR1 and CDR2 (germline): SNHLY, FYNNEI. The CDR3 is 12 residues long. This CDR3 is CASRGDSNEQFF. DNA of the CDR3: TGTGCCAGCAGGGGCGACAGCAATGAGCAGTTCTTC.

The J gene is TRBJ2-6, the V gene TRBV19; no firm D call. Trimming removed 1 base at V and 0 bases at J, with 4 bases between. Germline V CDR1 and CDR2: LNHDA, SQIVND (reference sequence). The CDR3 is 15 amino acids. The CDR3 region has the DNA TGTGCCAGTAGTATAGTAAGCTCTGGGGCCAACGTCCTGACTTTC. This codes for CASSIVSSGANVLTF.

This clonotype has ten or more counts. The CDR3: CSVEGVGGHEQFF. The CDR3 bases are TGCAGCGTTGAAGGTGTAGGAGGTCATGAGCAGTTCTTC. The V gene is TRBV29-1, the J gene TRBJ2-1, with TRBD2 as a possible D gene (5 bases). The CDR3 has 13 residues. Between the trimmed V and J ends, which lost 1 base and 8 bases, there was a span of 12 bases. Germline lookup yields CDR1 SQVTM and CDR2 ANQGSEA.

Many counts were recorded for this clonotype. The chain carries TRBV11-2 and TRBJ2-1; D not resolved. Germline CDR1 SGHAT, CDR2 FQNNGV. V lost 2 bases, J lost 6 bases, and 11 bases lay in between. The length of the CDR3 is 14 residues. CDR3: CASSLHSAANEQFF. CDR3 DNA sequence: TGTGCCAGCAGCTTACACTCGGCGGCCAATGAGCAGTTCTTC.